These T cell receptor beta chains were read from a single sample in a study of OX40 agonist ivuxolimab in advanced cancers. Sequencing used immunoSEQ multiplex PCR; TCRdb keeps in-frame clones, though not all of them. The table shows over 65,000 clones, with around 86% occurring only once. The sequenced sample was CD4+ or CD8+ T cells sorted from blood, obtained in a trial of the OX40 agonist ivuxolimab. Receptors originate from an adult with an advanced solid tumor such as melanoma, head and neck, liver or kidney cancer. Both conserved end residues are part of each CDR3. A D gene is named only where the DNA matches it firmly. Clone size is not always given. Where it is, it says once, few, many or a class for expanded clones.

.	.	TRBV7-3	TRBJ1-6	TGTGCCAGCAGCCTCCAGTCGGACGGGAATTCACCCCTCCACTTT	CASSLQSDGNSPLHF
.	few	TRBV18	TRBJ2-1	TGTGCCAGCTCACCACCCTCCCAAGTGTATGAGCAGTTCTTC	CASSPPSQVYEQFF
TRBD1	.	TRBV5-1	TRBJ2-7	TGCGCCAGCAGTACTTCAGGGGGCCCATGGGACGAGCAGTACTTC	CASSTSGGPWDEQYF
.	.	TRBV19	TRBJ1-5	TGTGCCAGCTGTGACAGGATCAATCAGCCCCAGCATTTT	CASCDRINQPQHF
.	few	TRBV11-2	TRBJ2-1	TGTGCCAGCAGCTTAGATCGTGACAATGAGCAGTTCTTC	CASSLDRDNEQFF
TRBD2	.	TRBV7-3	TRBJ2-2	TGTGCCAGCAGTTCCCCTAAGCCTTCGAGCGGGGGGGACACCGGGGAGCTGTTTTTT	CASSSPKPSSGGDTGELFF
.	once	TRBV5-1	TRBJ1-4	TGCGCCAGCAGCCCTCAGACTGTAGCAACTAATGAAAAACTGTTTTTT	CASSPQTVATNEKLFF
TRBD2	.	TRBV15	TRBJ2-7	TGTGCCACCAGCAGTAGCGGGGGGTCCTACGAGCAGTACTTC	CATSSSGGSYEQYF
.	.	TRBV5-6	TRBJ1-1	TGTGCCAGCAGCTTGGCCGGTCTGGGGCGAGCTTTCTTT	CASSLAGLGRAFF
TRBD1	.	TRBV5-1	TRBJ2-5	TGCGCCAGCAGCTTGGCCCCACAGGGGCTCCAAGAGACCCAGTACTTC	CASSLAPQGLQETQYF
.	.	TRBV6-6	TRBJ1-1	TGTGCCAGCAGTTACTCGGAGGGCAACACTGAAGCTTTCTTT	CASSYSEGNTEAFF
.	.	TRBV5-8	TRBJ2-3	TGTGCCAGCAGCTTGGGGCCAGGGGAGAACACAGATACGCAGTATTTT	CASSLGPGENTDTQYF
.	.	TRBV7-9	TRBJ2-3	TGTGCCAGCAGTCGGGTGGGCTACACGCAGTATTTT	CASSRVGYTQYF
.	.	TRBV5-4	TRBJ2-7	TGTGCCAGCAGTCCGGGACAAAAGTACGAGCAGTACTTC	CASSPGQKYEQYF
.	.	TRBV27	TRBJ1-6	TGTGCCAGCAGTCCCAGGGTAGGGTCCACCTATAATTCACCCCTCCACTTT	CASSPRVGSTYNSPLHF
TRBD1	.	TRBV27	TRBJ1-5	TGTGCCAGCAGTCCAAACAGGGGTAGCAATCAGCCCCAGCATTTT	CASSPNRGSNQPQHF
TRBD1	.	TRBV7-2	TRBJ2-7	TGTGCCAGCAGCTCCCGGACAGGGAAGAACGAGCAGTACTTC	CASSSRTGKNEQYF
.	.	TRBV9	TRBJ2-3	TGTGCCAGCAGCGTCAGGGGGGTGAGCACAGATACGCAGTATTTT	CASSVRGVSTDTQYF
.	.	TRBV5-6	TRBJ1-2	TGTGCCAGCAGTCTAGGGATAAACTATGGCTACACCTTC	CASSLGINYGYTF
.	.	TRBV7-9	TRBJ1-4	TGTGCCAGCAGCCCACGGGGGGGCGAAAAACTGTTTTTT	CASSPRGGEKLFF
TRBD2	.	TRBV7-8	TRBJ2-7	TGTGCCAGCAGCCGGGGGGAGGACTCGTACTTC	CASSRGEDSYF
.	few	TRBV5-6	TRBJ2-7	TGTGCCAGCAGCTTAAGACCAGGGTCGTACACCTACGAGCAGTACTTC	CASSLRPGSYTYEQYF
.	.	TRBV6-5	TRBJ2-7	TGTGCCAGCAGTTCCTATGGACTCTACGAGCAGTACTTC	CASSSYGLYEQYF
.	.	TRBV19	TRBJ1-5	TGTGCCAGTAGTATCACGGGACTTCGCAATCAGCCCCAGCATTTT	CASSITGLRNQPQHF
TRBD2	.	TRBV7-2	TRBJ2-3	TGTGCCAGCAGCTTAGAAGGGACTAGCTCAACTGATACGCAGTATTTT	CASSLEGTSSTDTQYF
.	.	TRBV4-2	TRBJ2-1	TGTGCCAGCAGCCAAGATAAGGGCGAAAGCTCCTACAATGAGCAGTTCTTC	CASSQDKGESSYNEQFF
TRBD1	.	TRBV30	TRBJ2-4	TGTGCCTGGACTAATGCAGGGGGCACCTCCAAAAACATTCAGTACTTC	CAWTNAGGTSKNIQYF
.	.	TRBV19	TRBJ2-5	TGTGCCAGTAGTATATCGGTGGGACGGCCAAGGGAGACCCAGTACTTC	CASSISVGRPRETQYF
.	.	TRBV7-8	TRBJ2-7	TGTGCCAGCACCACACGGGTAGGGGGCGAGCAGTACTTC	CASTTRVGGEQYF
TRBD1	.	TRBV10-1	TRBJ2-7	TGCGCCGGCAGTGCCCTGTCTCACAGGGGATGTTACGAGCAGTACTTC	CAGSALSHRGCYEQYF
TRBD1	once	TRBV11-2	TRBJ1-5	TGTGCCAGCAGCTTGGGACAGGGGTTCAGGCAGCCCCAGCATTTT	CASSLGQGFRQPQHF
.	.	TRBV11-2	TRBJ2-5	TGTGCCAGCAGCTTAAGTGGAGGGGACCAAGAGACCCAGTACTTC	CASSLSGGDQETQYF
.	.	TRBV28	TRBJ1-1	TGTGCCACCCTGGGGAACACTGAAGCTTTCTTT	CATLGNTEAFF
.	.	TRBV6-5	TRBJ1-1	TGTGCCAGCATCGGAGGAAGCCTAGGTGACACTGAAGCTTTCTTT	CASIGGSLGDTEAFF
.	once	TRBV7-2	TRBJ2-5	TGTGCCAGAGGGGTGCAAGAGACCCAGTACTTC	CARGVQETQYF
.	.	TRBV20-1	TRBJ1-4	TGCAGTGCAGGGAATGGGGAAAAACTGTTTTTT	CSAGNGEKLFF
.	.	TRBV7-2	TRBJ1-1	TGTGCCAGCAGCCTCCGGACACTCAACACTGAAGCTTTCTTT	CASSLRTLNTEAFF